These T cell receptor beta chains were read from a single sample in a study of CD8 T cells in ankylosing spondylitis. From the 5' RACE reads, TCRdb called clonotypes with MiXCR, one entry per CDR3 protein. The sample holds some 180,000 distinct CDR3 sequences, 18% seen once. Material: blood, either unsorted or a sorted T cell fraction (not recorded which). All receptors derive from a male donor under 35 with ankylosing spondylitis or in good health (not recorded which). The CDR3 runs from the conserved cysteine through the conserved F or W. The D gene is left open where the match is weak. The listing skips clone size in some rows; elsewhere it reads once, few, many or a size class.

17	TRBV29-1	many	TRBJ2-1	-	CSVGGWAHRYLYNEQFF	TGCAGCGTGGGGGGATGGGCCCACCGCTACCTTTACAATGAGCAGTTCTTC
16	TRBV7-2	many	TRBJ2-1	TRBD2	CASSPSGLAGPNEQFF	TGTGCCAGCAGCCCTTCGGGACTAGCGGGTCCCAATGAGCAGTTCTTC
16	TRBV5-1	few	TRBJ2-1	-	CASSLGGRWDYNEQFF	TGCGCCAGCAGCTTGGGGGGCCGGTGGGATTACAATGAGCAGTTCTTC
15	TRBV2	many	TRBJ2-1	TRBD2	CASSESWTSGGKQFF	TGTGCCAGCAGTGAATCCTGGACTAGCGGGGGTAAGCAGTTCTTC
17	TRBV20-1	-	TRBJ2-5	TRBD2	CSARHGLAGELEETQYF	TGCAGTGCTAGACACGGACTAGCGGGAGAATTAGAAGAGACCCAGTACTTC
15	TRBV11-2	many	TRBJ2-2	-	CASSSPTLFAGELFF	TGTGCCAGCAGCTCCCCCACCCTCTTTGCCGGGGAGCTGTTTTTT
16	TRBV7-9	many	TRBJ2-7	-	CASSPNLWGRFYEQYF	TGTGCCAGCAGCCCGAACCTCTGGGGGAGATTCTACGAGCAGTACTTC
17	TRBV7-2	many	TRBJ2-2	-	CASSLSAGEVTTGELFF	TGTGCCAGCAGCTTATCAGCCGGGGAAGTGACCACCGGGGAGCTGTTTTTT
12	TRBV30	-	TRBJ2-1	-	CAWSGEENEQFF	TGTGCCTGGAGTGGGGAAGAGAATGAGCAGTTCTTC
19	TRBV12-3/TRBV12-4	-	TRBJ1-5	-	CASSPHRSRDTYSNQPQHF	TGTGCCAGCAGTCCCCACCGCAGCCGGGACACCTATAGCAATCAGCCCCAGCATTTT
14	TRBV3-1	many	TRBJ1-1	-	CASSQQTGPSEAFF	TGTGCCAGCAGCCAGCAGACGGGCCCTTCCGAAGCTTTCTTT
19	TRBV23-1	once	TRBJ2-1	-	CASSRNLQCGPSSYNEQFF	TGCGCCAGCAGTCGTAACCTCCAGTGTGGGCCCAGCTCCTACAATGAGCAGTTCTTC
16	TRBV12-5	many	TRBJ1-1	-	CASGSTGEGLNTEAFF	TGTGCTAGTGGGTCCACCGGGGAGGGGTTAAACACTGAAGCTTTCTTT
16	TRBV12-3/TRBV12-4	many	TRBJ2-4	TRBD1	CASSFRQGMAKNIQYF	TGTGCCAGCAGTTTCCGACAGGGGATGGCCAAAAACATTCAGTACTTC
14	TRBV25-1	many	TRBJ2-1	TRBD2	CASTLAGPYNEQFF	TGTGCCAGCACCCTAGCGGGACCCTACAATGAGCAGTTCTTC
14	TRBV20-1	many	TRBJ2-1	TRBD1	CSARDRGSYNEQFF	TGCAGTGCTAGGGACAGGGGCTCCTACAATGAGCAGTTCTTC
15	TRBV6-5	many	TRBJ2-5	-	CASSYSWAQQETQYF	TGTGCCAGCAGTTACTCGTGGGCCCAACAAGAGACCCAGTACTTC
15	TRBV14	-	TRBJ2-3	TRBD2	CASSPIAGSADTQYF	TGTGCCAGCAGCCCCATAGCGGGATCGGCAGATACGCAGTATTTT
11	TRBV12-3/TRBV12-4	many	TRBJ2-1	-	CASSWYNEQFF	TGTGCCAGCAGTTGGTACAATGAGCAGTTCTTC
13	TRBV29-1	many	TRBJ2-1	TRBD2	CSAWTSGYNEQFF	TGCAGCGCTTGGACTAGCGGTTACAATGAGCAGTTCTTC
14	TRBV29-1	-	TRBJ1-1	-	CSVAARGVNTEAFF	TGCAGCGTCGCCGCCCGGGGCGTGAACACTGAAGCTTTCTTT
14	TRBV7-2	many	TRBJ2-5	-	CASSLGRVFETQYF	TGTGCCAGCAGCTTAGGGCGTGTGTTCGAGACCCAGTACTTC
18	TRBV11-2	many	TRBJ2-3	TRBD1	CASSHRQGDYWDPDTQYF	TGTGCCAGCAGCCATCGACAGGGGGATTACTGGGATCCAGATACGCAGTATTTT
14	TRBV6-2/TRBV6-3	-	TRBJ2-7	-	CASSYRRDSYEQYF	TGTGCCAGCAGTTACAGGCGGGATTCCTACGAGCAGTACTTC
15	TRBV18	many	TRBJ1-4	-	CASSPRQNINEKLFF	TGTGCCAGCTCACCACGACAGAATATTAATGAAAAACTGTTTTTT
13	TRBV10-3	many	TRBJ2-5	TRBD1	CASTRDSQETQYF	TGTGCCTCTACTCGGGACAGCCAAGAGACCCAGTACTTC
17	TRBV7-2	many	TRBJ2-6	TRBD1	CASSSTGTGTGANVLTF	TGTGCCAGCAGCTCAACCGGGACAGGGACTGGGGCCAACGTCCTGACTTTC
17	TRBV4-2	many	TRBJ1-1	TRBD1	CASSQGDRGYSNTEAFF	TGTGCCAGCAGCCAGGGGGACAGGGGGTACTCGAACACTGAAGCTTTCTTT
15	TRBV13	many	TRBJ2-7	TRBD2	CASSLWASGSREQYF	TGTGCCAGCAGCTTATGGGCTAGCGGGAGTAGAGAGCAGTACTTC
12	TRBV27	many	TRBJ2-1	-	CASSPGPGEQFF	TGTGCCAGCAGTCCGGGACCCGGTGAGCAGTTCTTC
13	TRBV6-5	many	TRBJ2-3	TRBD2	CASSFREGDTQYF	TGTGCCAGCAGTTTTAGGGAGGGGGATACGCAGTATTTT
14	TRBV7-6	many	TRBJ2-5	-	CASSLVQKKETQYF	TGTGCCAGCAGCTTAGTTCAGAAAAAAGAGACCCAGTACTTC
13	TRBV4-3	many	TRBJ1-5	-	CASSQDPNQPQHF	TGCGCCAGCAGCCAAGATCCAAATCAGCCCCAGCATTTT
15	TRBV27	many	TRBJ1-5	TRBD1	CASSRQGSSNQPQHF	TGTGCCAGCAGCCGACAGGGGTCAAGCAATCAGCCCCAGCATTTT
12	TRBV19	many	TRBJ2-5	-	CASSQRRETQYF	TGTGCCAGTTCCCAGAGGCGAGAGACCCAGTACTTC
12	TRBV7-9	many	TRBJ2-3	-	CASSFQPGTQYF	TGTGCCAGCAGCTTCCAACCTGGTACGCAGTATTTT
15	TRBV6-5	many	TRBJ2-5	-	CASSFRGVGQETQYF	TGTGCCAGCAGTTTTCGTGGGGTGGGGCAAGAGACCCAGTACTTC
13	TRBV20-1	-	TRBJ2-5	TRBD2	CSARLSGRETQYF	TGCAGTGCTAGACTTAGCGGGCGGGAGACCCAGTACTTC
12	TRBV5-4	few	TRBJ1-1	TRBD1	CASSQGDTEAFF	TGTGCCAGCAGCCAGGGGGACACTGAAGCTTTCTTT
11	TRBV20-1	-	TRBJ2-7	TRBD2	CSALLAWEQYF	TGCAGTGCCTTACTAGCGTGGGAGCAGTACTTC
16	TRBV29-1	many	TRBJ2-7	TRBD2	CSVEQIGTSGFYEQYF	TGCAGCGTTGAACAGATCGGGACTAGCGGGTTCTACGAGCAGTACTTC
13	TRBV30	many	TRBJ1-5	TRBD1	CAWDRGSNQPQHF	TGTGCCTGGGACAGGGGCAGCAATCAGCCCCAGCATTTT
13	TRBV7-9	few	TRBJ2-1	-	CASSSHPYNEQFF	TGTGCCAGCAGCTCCCATCCCTACAATGAGCAGTTCTTC
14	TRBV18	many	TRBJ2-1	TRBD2	CASSRRTSVNEQFF	TGTGCCAGCTCCCGACGGACTAGCGTCAATGAGCAGTTCTTC
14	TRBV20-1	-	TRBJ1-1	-	CSASERGWGTEAFF	TGCAGTGCTAGCGAGAGGGGATGGGGGACTGAAGCTTTCTTT
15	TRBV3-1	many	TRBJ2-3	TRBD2	CASSASGDPTDTQYF	TGTGCCAGCAGCGCTAGCGGGGACCCCACAGATACGCAGTATTTT
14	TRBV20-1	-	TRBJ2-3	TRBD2	CSARESGITDTQYF	TGCAGTGCTAGAGAGAGCGGGATTACAGATACGCAGTATTTT
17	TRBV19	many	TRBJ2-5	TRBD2	CASSIVSSGSYQETQYF	TGTGCCAGTAGTATAGTAAGTAGCGGGAGCTACCAAGAGACCCAGTACTTC
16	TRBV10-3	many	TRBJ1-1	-	CAISEPRGGKNTEAFF	TGTGCCATCAGTGAACCCCGCGGGGGCAAGAACACTGAAGCTTTCTTT
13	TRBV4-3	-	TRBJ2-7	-	CASSQGTPREQYF	TGCGCCAGCAGCCAGGGGACACCACGCGAGCAGTACTTC
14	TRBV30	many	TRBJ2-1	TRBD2	CAWSLAGGSNEQFF	TGTGCCTGGAGTTTAGCGGGAGGCAGCAATGAGCAGTTCTTC
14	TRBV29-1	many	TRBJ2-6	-	CSVDRFSGANVLTF	TGCAGCGTTGATAGATTCTCTGGGGCCAACGTCCTGACTTTC
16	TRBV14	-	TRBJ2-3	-	CASSQDTSPPTDTQYF	TGTGCCAGCAGCCAAGATACTAGCCCGCCTACAGATACGCAGTATTTT
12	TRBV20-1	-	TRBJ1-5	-	CSARAGAQPQHF	TGCAGTGCTAGGGCAGGGGCTCAGCCCCAGCATTTT
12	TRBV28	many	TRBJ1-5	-	CASKQGQQPQHF	TGTGCCAGCAAACAGGGTCAGCAACCCCAGCATTTT